A single T cell receptor beta chain is shown here with its context. As originally analysed: For nucleated cells, counts were estimated from reference gene primer amplification. Produced via immunoSEQ multiplex PCR; TCRdb's table is partial and in-frame only. For V, J and clone size, that table is used; D and trimming come from the DNA. There are roughly 230,000 clones in the sample; approximately 84% occur only once, and around 4.4% lies in the top ten. This entry comes from a study of blood T cell repertoires in COVID-19. Overall study context: Specimens from acute and convalescent COVID-19 originated in the United States, Italy and Spain. Nucleic acid was either cDNA or gDNA, and it came from T cells, B-cell-depleted T cells, or PBMCs.

V gave up 7 bases and J gave up 4 bases, with 16 bases separating them. The germline CDR1 and CDR2 sequences are MNHEY and SVGAGI. CDR3 length: 14 residues. The V gene is TRBV6-5, the J gene TRBJ1-2; perhaps TRBD1 as D (6 bases). The source of this sequence is a man in his fifties or sixties with active or convalescent COVID-19. Sequenced: peripheral blood. The CDR3 coding sequence is TGTGCCAGCACCTTGGGACATCGGGGCTATGGCTACACCTTC. It specifies CASTLGHRGYGYTF.